This TCR beta chain was sequenced in a study of early T cells in non-severe SARS-CoV-2 infection. Attachment of unique molecular identifiers was made to individual cDNA molecules. Using its own MiXCR run on the 5' RACE reads, TCRdb lists one record per CDR3 protein. The sample lists approximately 49,000 distinct CDR3 sequences, roughly 12% occurring once. This clonotype has a count of ten or more. This CDR3 is 16 amino acids long. The germline V gene encodes CDR1 SGHTA and CDR2 FQGNSA. V was shortened by 4 bases and J by 6 bases, with 18 bases between the two germline ends. Sequenced material: whole blood. This receptor was obtained from an adult who was a healthcare worker with PCR-confirmed SARS-CoV-2 infection or an uninfected control (not recorded which). This rearrangement joins TRBV7-2 to TRBJ2-2, with D maybe TRBD2 (6 bases). Here the CDR3 reads CASSYGDSRRAGELFF. The CDR3 DNA is TGTGCCAGCAGCTACGGGGACTCCAGAAGGGCCGGGGAGCTGTTTTTT.